One and the same sample provided the 29 T cell receptor beta chains below, sequenced in a study of T cell changes during pregnancy in multiple sclerosis. The table came from immunoSEQ multiplex PCR; TCRdb's copy has only in-frame clones and leaves some out. The sample has about 59,000 clones, 80% to 95% seen once; the top ten hold around 2.5%. The sample here was peripheral blood, taken in the first trimester of pregnancy. The receptors here all came from a female donor with multiple sclerosis, enrolled in a pregnancy study.

The V gene is TRBV6-6, the J gene TRBJ1-3; D may be TRBD1 (5 bases). V was pared by 2 bases and J by 0 bases, with 8 bases between. The CDR3 spans 15 residues. The germline V gene encodes CDR1 MNHNY and CDR2 SVGAGI (reference sequence). The CDR3 coding sequence is TGTGCCAGCAGTTACGTAGACAGCTCTGGAAACACCATATATTTT. Its protein product is CASSYVDSSGNTIYF.

The chain employs TRBV7-9 and TRBJ1-4; TRBD1 matches at 7 bases. V lost 4 bases to trimming and J lost 8 bases; unmatched junction nucleotides: 7. CDR3 length: 14 amino acids. Per the germline V gene, CDR1 is SEHNR and CDR2 is FQNEAQ (reference sequence). CDR3: CASSWTGGGEKLFF. CDR3 nucleotide sequence: TGTGCCAGCAGCTGGACAGGCGGTGGAGAAAAACTGTTTTTT.

V usage is TRBV4-1 and J usage is TRBJ2-3, with D unresolved. The CDR3 contains 14 residues. V was trimmed by 0 bases and J by 4 bases, leaving 8 bases between them. CDR1 is MGHRA and CDR2 is YSYEKL in the germline V gene. The CDR3: CASSQDRGSDTQYF. The CDR3 coding sequence is TGCGCCAGCAGCCAAGATCGAGGTTCAGATACGCAGTATTTT.

The rearrangement links TRBV4-2 to TRBJ2-1, with D possibly matching TRBD2 (6 bases). The V and J ends lost 0 bases and 2 bases respectively, with 11 bases between them. CDR3 size: 16 residues. CDR1 is LGHNA, CDR2 YNFKEQ, per germline. The DNA of the CDR3 is TGTGCCAGCAGCCAAGACCCGGGACTGACCTACAATGAGCAGTTCTTC. Translation: CASSQDPGLTYNEQFF.

The rearrangement joins TRBV7-9 to TRBJ2-7; TRBD2 is a possible D gene (6 bases). Germline CDR1 and CDR2: SEHNR and FQNEAQ (reference sequence). This CDR3 has 16 amino acids. The V end was cut by 4 bases, the J end by 2 bases, with 18 bases between. CDR3 sequence (DNA): TGTGCCAGCAGCTCAACAACCTCTAGCGTTACCTACGAGCAGTACTTC. This codes for CASSSTTSSVTYEQYF.

The chain combines TRBV7-9 with TRBJ2-2; possible D gene TRBD2, 5 bases. The CDR3 has 12 amino acids. V dropped 3 bases and J dropped 7 bases, with 6 bases sitting between them. Germline CDR1 SEHNR, CDR2 FQNEAQ (reference sequence). For the CDR3, the DNA is TGTGCCAGCAGCTTGGAGGTCGGGGAGCTGTTTTTT. Translation gives CASSLEVGELFF.

The gene calls are TRBV29-1 and TRBJ2-1; 12 nucleotides agree with TRBD2. CDR3 length equals 15 residues. Germline trimming cut 4 bases from V and 9 bases from J; bases unmatched to any gene: 10. Germline-derived CDR1 and CDR2 are SQVTM and ANQGSEA. DNA for the CDR3: TGCAGCGTTGGCAAACTGACTAGCGGGAGTATTGAGCAGTTCTTC. It is translated as CSVGKLTSGSIEQFF.

The CDR3 loop reads CSVRTGDVSYEQYF. In DNA form, the CDR3 reads TGCAGCGTCCGCACAGGGGATGTTTCCTACGAGCAGTACTTC. The genes are TRBV29-1 and TRBJ2-7; 7 bases are a match to TRBD1. The CDR3 extends over 14 amino acids. The junction had 9 bases not matched to a gene; V was cut back by 6 bases and J by 1 base. Per the germline V gene, CDR1 is SQVTM and CDR2 is ANQGSEA.

The J gene is TRBJ2-3, the V gene TRBV9; 8 bases align to TRBD2. J gave up 0 bases and V 1 base, and 1 base lay outside the gene matches. The germline V gene has CDR1 SGDLS and CDR2 YYNGEE. The length of the CDR3 is 15 residues. CDR3 DNA sequence: TGTGCCAGCAGCGTATCTAGCGGGAGCACAGATACGCAGTATTTT. Its protein is CASSVSSGSTDTQYF. The full variable domain, completed using reference TRBV9 and TRBJ2-3, is DSGVTQTPKHLITATGQRVTLRCSPRSGDLSVYWYQQSLDQGLQFLIQYYNGEERAKGNILERFSAQQFPDLHSELNLSSLELGDSALYFCASSVSSGSTDTQYFGPGTRLTVL.

The chain employs TRBV30 and TRBJ2-7; 11 nucleotides align to TRBD2. The CDR3 is made up of 16 amino acids. V was pared by 2 bases and J by 2 bases, with 8 bases of the junction left unmatched. Germline V gives CDR1 GTSNPN, CDR2 SVGIG (reference sequence). The CDR3 region has the DNA TGTGCCTGGAGTCGACCCGGACTAGCGGGCCCCTACGAGCAGTACTTC. Translation gives CAWSRPGLAGPYEQYF.

The CDR3, as DNA: TGTGCCAGCAGCAGGGGGCTCCTCGAGACCCAGTACTTC. This encodes CASSRGLLETQYF. V usage is TRBV9 and J usage is TRBJ2-5, with 7 bases matching TRBD1. The V and J ends lost 4 bases and 5 bases, in that order; junction bases with no gene match: 5. Germline loops: CDR1 SGDLS, CDR2 YYNGEE. This CDR3 spans 13 amino acids. Using reference TRBV9 and TRBJ2-5 for the parts outside the CDR3, the full variable domain is DSGVTQTPKHLITATGQRVTLRCSPRSGDLSVYWYQQSLDQGLQFLIQYYNGEERAKGNILERFSAQQFPDLHSELNLSSLELGDSALYFCASSRGLLETQYFGPGTRLLVL.

The chain carries TRBV6-4 and TRBJ1-6; 7 positions match TRBD1. Germline lookup yields CDR1 MRHNA and CDR2 SNTAGT. The CDR3 consists of 12 residues. V shed 6 bases, J shed 7 bases, and the junction held 0 bases outside the gene matches. The CDR3 is CASRQGNSPLHF. The CDR3 DNA follows: TGTGCCAGCAGACAGGGGAATTCACCCCTCCACTTT.

This sequence joins TRBV4-3 and TRBJ2-5, with 9 bases fitting TRBD1. V lost 1 base, J lost 2 bases, and 2 bases stayed unmatched. This CDR3 is 15 amino acids long. CDR1 is LGHNA, CDR2 YSLEER, per germline. The CDR3 coding sequence is TGCGCCAGCAGCCAAGGGACAGGGGATCAAGAGACCCAGTACTTC. This translates into CASSQGTGDQETQYF.

Here the CDR3 DNA reads TGTGCCAGCAGTTCTAGCGGGAGGGCCGAAGATACGCAGTATTTT. It translates to CASSSSGRAEDTQYF. The chain employs TRBV7-2 and TRBJ2-3, with TRBD2 matching 12 bases. The CDR3 runs 15 residues. Trimming at V came to 6 bases and at J to 5 bases, leaving 6 bases not matched to a gene. In germline, CDR1 is SGHTA, CDR2 FQGNSA.

The genes are TRBV15 and TRBJ1-3; TRBD1 aligns across 7 bases. V shed 4 bases and J 3 bases; nucleotides not matched to a gene: 3. CDR1 is LNHNV and CDR2 is YYDKDF in the germline V gene (reference sequence). The CDR3 extends over 14 amino acids. The CDR3 region has the DNA TGTGCCACCAGCACCGGGACAGTTGGAAACACCATATATTTT. Its translation is CATSTGTVGNTIYF.

This chain connects TRBV5-1 to TRBJ2-7; 12 bases match TRBD2. In germline, CDR1 is SGHRS, CDR2 YFSETQ. The J segment lost 1 base and the V segment lost 4 bases, leaving 3 bases of the junction unmatched. The CDR3 covers 15 residues. The CDR3 nucleotides are TGCGCCAGCAGCCAAGGACTAGCGGGATCCTACGAGCAGTACTTC. This translates into CASSQGLAGSYEQYF.

This chain uses TRBV6-5 with TRBJ1-3; D is possibly TRBD1 (6 bases). In germline, CDR1 is MNHEY, CDR2 SVGAGI. V was trimmed by 6 bases and J by 4 bases, leaving 16 bases between them. The CDR3 extends over 15 amino acids. The DNA for the CDR3 is TGTGCCAGCAGGGCCATTACAGGGATGGGAAACACCATATATTTT. It yields the protein CASRAITGMGNTIYF.

The chain has TRBV7-9 and TRBJ2-7; 8 bases align to TRBD1. This CDR3 is 14 amino acids long. Germline CDR1 SEHNR, CDR2 FQNEAQ (reference sequence). The ends lost 2 bases at V and 2 bases at J; junction bases unmatched: 2. This chain's CDR3 is CASSLRQGTYEQYF. The CDR3 DNA is TGTGCCAGCAGCTTAAGACAGGGGACCTACGAGCAGTACTTC.

This chain joins TRBV13 and TRBJ1-2; D is possibly TRBD1 (6 bases). Trimming stripped 5 bases from V and 2 bases from J, with 18 bases between. Germline V lookup: CDR1 PRHDT, CDR2 FYEKMQ (reference sequence). The CDR3 runs 16 residues. In nucleotides, the CDR3 is TGTGCCAGCAGCCGGCAATTCACAGGGTTCAACTATGGCTACACCTTC. It yields the protein CASSRQFTGFNYGYTF.

This chain uses TRBV9 with TRBJ2-1; TRBD2 agrees at 12 bases. The trim removed 4 bases at V and 0 bases at J, leaving 11 bases unmatched. This CDR3 has 19 residues. Germline V gene lookup returns CDR1 SGDLS and CDR2 YYNGEE. The CDR3 reads CASSLRGLAGDSSYNEQFF. CDR3 sequence (DNA): TGTGCCAGCAGCCTGAGGGGACTAGCGGGTGATAGCTCCTACAATGAGCAGTTCTTC.

This clone was detected only a few times. The gene calls are TRBV2 and TRBJ1-1; D not certain. Germline CDR1 and CDR2: SNHLY and FYNNEI. This CDR3 has 15 amino acids. Trimming took off 1 base at V and 4 bases at J, with 13 bases between the two ends. Here the CDR3 reads CASSEGRTKGTEAFF. CDR3 DNA sequence: TGTGCCAGCAGTGAAGGTCGGACTAAAGGCACTGAAGCTTTCTTT.

This clone showed up just a few times. This sequence joins TRBV5-1 and TRBJ2-3; TRBD2 aligns across 7 bases. CDR1 is SGHRS, CDR2 YFSETQ, per germline. The CDR3 length is 16 residues. V shed 0 bases, J shed 1 base, and the junction held 5 bases outside the gene matches. CDR3 protein: CASSLAWDYGTDTQYF. The CDR3 DNA is TGCGCCAGCAGCTTGGCATGGGACTACGGCACAGATACGCAGTATTTT.

This chain uses TRBV28 with TRBJ1-5, with TRBD1 as a possible D gene (6 bases). V lost 6 bases, J lost 3 bases, and 15 bases lay in between. Germline lookup yields CDR1 MDHEN and CDR2 SYDVKM. CDR3 length: 15 residues. CDR3 sequence reads: CASSLLRDTNQPQHF. The CDR3 region has the DNA TGTGCCAGCAGCCTACTCCGGGACACCAATCAGCCCCAGCATTTT.

This sequence joins TRBV19 and TRBJ1-3, with a tentative D call TRBD1 (6 bases). CDR3 length equals 13 residues. Germline loops: CDR1 LNHDA, CDR2 SQIVND (reference sequence). Trimming removed 3 bases from V and 7 bases from J, with 10 bases in between. CDR3 sequence reads: CASSMLGANTIYF. DNA of the CDR3: TGTGCCAGTAGTATGTTGGGGGCGAACACCATATATTTT.

This clone was seen a single time. V is TRBV2 and J is TRBJ2-3, with TRBD2 as a possible D gene (6 bases). Germline values: CDR1 SNHLY, CDR2 FYNNEI. V was cut by 6 bases and J by 0 bases, with 13 bases left in between. The CDR3 is 15 amino acids. The CDR3 region has the DNA TGTGCCAGCAGGGACTATACCTCTAGCACAGATACGCAGTATTTT. This codes for CASRDYTSSTDTQYF.

This clone was picked up a small number of times. The chain uses TRBV19 and TRBJ2-1, with a weak D call TRBD2 (5 bases). Trimming pared 3 bases from V and 0 bases from J, leaving 9 bases between. The CDR3 totals 15 residues. CDR1 and CDR2 from the germline V gene are LNHDA and SQIVND (reference sequence). The CDR3 loop is CASSIPAGSYNEQFF. DNA of the CDR3: TGTGCCAGTAGTATTCCGGCGGGCTCCTACAATGAGCAGTTCTTC. Based on the CDR3 plus reference TRBV19 and TRBJ2-1, the full variable domain is DGGITQSPKYLFRKEGQNVTLSCEQNLNHDAMYWYRQDPGQGLRLIYYSQIVNDFQKGDIAEGYSVSREKKESFPLTVTSAQKNPTAFYLCASSIPAGSYNEQFFGPGTRLTVL.

This chain uses TRBV7-2 with TRBJ2-7, with no clear D. V was pared by 4 bases and J by 7 bases, with 14 bases between. The CDR3 is made up of 13 amino acids. Germline V gene lookup returns CDR1 SGHTA and CDR2 FQGNSA. CDR3 amino acids: CASSSGHLGEQYF. CDR3 in DNA: TGTGCCAGCAGCTCTGGTCATCTCGGGGAGCAGTACTTC.

The gene calls are TRBV6-6 and TRBJ2-1; tentatively, D is TRBD1 (6 bases). Trimming left V 2 bases short and J 6 bases short, with 17 bases between. Germline loops: CDR1 MNHNY, CDR2 SVGAGI (reference sequence). This CDR3 has 16 amino acids. The CDR3 nucleotides read TGTGCCAGCAGTTACGAGGGGGTGGGTACGCGCAATGAGCAGTTCTTC. As protein: CASSYEGVGTRNEQFF.

The genes are TRBV19 and TRBJ1-1, with a tentative D call TRBD1 (5 bases). The CDR3 consists of 11 residues. V was clipped by 5 bases and J by 10 bases, with 11 bases between them. Looked up from germline, CDR1 is LNHDA and CDR2 is SQIVND (reference sequence). DNA of the CDR3: TGTGCCAGTAGTCAGGGACTCGGAGCTTTCTTT. It encodes CASSQGLGAFF.